The sequence of this TCR beta chain was determined in a study of cytomegalovirus exposure and HLA in healthy donors. V was clipped by 0 bases and J by 0 bases, with 12 bases between them. Per the germline V gene, CDR1 is SQVTM and CDR2 is ANQGSEA. This CDR3 has 16 amino acids. A multiplex PCR was run with 60 Vbeta primers and 13 Jbeta primers. Sequencing was performed with immunoSEQ multiplex PCR; in TCRdb, only in-frame clones are kept and a portion is missing. Recorded for this sample: about 46,000 clones. Remarks on this clone: Its antigen remains unknown.

Study conclusions and caveats: Likely technical artifact: a cluster of highly shared sequence variants. Across donors, most TCRs were seen rarely, yet some public ones were widespread. Overall, around 160 TCR beta chains were annotated as cytomegalovirus-associated.

The chain uses TRBV29-1 and TRBJ2-1; D call uncertain. Sequencing was done on a sample of PBMCs. The clonotype was recovered from a woman aged 40-49 years in good health and CMV-seronegative. The CDR3 spells CSVEDYQFSSYNEQFF. CDR3 bases: TGCAGCGTTGAAGATTATCAATTCAGCTCCTACAATGAGCAGTTCTTC.